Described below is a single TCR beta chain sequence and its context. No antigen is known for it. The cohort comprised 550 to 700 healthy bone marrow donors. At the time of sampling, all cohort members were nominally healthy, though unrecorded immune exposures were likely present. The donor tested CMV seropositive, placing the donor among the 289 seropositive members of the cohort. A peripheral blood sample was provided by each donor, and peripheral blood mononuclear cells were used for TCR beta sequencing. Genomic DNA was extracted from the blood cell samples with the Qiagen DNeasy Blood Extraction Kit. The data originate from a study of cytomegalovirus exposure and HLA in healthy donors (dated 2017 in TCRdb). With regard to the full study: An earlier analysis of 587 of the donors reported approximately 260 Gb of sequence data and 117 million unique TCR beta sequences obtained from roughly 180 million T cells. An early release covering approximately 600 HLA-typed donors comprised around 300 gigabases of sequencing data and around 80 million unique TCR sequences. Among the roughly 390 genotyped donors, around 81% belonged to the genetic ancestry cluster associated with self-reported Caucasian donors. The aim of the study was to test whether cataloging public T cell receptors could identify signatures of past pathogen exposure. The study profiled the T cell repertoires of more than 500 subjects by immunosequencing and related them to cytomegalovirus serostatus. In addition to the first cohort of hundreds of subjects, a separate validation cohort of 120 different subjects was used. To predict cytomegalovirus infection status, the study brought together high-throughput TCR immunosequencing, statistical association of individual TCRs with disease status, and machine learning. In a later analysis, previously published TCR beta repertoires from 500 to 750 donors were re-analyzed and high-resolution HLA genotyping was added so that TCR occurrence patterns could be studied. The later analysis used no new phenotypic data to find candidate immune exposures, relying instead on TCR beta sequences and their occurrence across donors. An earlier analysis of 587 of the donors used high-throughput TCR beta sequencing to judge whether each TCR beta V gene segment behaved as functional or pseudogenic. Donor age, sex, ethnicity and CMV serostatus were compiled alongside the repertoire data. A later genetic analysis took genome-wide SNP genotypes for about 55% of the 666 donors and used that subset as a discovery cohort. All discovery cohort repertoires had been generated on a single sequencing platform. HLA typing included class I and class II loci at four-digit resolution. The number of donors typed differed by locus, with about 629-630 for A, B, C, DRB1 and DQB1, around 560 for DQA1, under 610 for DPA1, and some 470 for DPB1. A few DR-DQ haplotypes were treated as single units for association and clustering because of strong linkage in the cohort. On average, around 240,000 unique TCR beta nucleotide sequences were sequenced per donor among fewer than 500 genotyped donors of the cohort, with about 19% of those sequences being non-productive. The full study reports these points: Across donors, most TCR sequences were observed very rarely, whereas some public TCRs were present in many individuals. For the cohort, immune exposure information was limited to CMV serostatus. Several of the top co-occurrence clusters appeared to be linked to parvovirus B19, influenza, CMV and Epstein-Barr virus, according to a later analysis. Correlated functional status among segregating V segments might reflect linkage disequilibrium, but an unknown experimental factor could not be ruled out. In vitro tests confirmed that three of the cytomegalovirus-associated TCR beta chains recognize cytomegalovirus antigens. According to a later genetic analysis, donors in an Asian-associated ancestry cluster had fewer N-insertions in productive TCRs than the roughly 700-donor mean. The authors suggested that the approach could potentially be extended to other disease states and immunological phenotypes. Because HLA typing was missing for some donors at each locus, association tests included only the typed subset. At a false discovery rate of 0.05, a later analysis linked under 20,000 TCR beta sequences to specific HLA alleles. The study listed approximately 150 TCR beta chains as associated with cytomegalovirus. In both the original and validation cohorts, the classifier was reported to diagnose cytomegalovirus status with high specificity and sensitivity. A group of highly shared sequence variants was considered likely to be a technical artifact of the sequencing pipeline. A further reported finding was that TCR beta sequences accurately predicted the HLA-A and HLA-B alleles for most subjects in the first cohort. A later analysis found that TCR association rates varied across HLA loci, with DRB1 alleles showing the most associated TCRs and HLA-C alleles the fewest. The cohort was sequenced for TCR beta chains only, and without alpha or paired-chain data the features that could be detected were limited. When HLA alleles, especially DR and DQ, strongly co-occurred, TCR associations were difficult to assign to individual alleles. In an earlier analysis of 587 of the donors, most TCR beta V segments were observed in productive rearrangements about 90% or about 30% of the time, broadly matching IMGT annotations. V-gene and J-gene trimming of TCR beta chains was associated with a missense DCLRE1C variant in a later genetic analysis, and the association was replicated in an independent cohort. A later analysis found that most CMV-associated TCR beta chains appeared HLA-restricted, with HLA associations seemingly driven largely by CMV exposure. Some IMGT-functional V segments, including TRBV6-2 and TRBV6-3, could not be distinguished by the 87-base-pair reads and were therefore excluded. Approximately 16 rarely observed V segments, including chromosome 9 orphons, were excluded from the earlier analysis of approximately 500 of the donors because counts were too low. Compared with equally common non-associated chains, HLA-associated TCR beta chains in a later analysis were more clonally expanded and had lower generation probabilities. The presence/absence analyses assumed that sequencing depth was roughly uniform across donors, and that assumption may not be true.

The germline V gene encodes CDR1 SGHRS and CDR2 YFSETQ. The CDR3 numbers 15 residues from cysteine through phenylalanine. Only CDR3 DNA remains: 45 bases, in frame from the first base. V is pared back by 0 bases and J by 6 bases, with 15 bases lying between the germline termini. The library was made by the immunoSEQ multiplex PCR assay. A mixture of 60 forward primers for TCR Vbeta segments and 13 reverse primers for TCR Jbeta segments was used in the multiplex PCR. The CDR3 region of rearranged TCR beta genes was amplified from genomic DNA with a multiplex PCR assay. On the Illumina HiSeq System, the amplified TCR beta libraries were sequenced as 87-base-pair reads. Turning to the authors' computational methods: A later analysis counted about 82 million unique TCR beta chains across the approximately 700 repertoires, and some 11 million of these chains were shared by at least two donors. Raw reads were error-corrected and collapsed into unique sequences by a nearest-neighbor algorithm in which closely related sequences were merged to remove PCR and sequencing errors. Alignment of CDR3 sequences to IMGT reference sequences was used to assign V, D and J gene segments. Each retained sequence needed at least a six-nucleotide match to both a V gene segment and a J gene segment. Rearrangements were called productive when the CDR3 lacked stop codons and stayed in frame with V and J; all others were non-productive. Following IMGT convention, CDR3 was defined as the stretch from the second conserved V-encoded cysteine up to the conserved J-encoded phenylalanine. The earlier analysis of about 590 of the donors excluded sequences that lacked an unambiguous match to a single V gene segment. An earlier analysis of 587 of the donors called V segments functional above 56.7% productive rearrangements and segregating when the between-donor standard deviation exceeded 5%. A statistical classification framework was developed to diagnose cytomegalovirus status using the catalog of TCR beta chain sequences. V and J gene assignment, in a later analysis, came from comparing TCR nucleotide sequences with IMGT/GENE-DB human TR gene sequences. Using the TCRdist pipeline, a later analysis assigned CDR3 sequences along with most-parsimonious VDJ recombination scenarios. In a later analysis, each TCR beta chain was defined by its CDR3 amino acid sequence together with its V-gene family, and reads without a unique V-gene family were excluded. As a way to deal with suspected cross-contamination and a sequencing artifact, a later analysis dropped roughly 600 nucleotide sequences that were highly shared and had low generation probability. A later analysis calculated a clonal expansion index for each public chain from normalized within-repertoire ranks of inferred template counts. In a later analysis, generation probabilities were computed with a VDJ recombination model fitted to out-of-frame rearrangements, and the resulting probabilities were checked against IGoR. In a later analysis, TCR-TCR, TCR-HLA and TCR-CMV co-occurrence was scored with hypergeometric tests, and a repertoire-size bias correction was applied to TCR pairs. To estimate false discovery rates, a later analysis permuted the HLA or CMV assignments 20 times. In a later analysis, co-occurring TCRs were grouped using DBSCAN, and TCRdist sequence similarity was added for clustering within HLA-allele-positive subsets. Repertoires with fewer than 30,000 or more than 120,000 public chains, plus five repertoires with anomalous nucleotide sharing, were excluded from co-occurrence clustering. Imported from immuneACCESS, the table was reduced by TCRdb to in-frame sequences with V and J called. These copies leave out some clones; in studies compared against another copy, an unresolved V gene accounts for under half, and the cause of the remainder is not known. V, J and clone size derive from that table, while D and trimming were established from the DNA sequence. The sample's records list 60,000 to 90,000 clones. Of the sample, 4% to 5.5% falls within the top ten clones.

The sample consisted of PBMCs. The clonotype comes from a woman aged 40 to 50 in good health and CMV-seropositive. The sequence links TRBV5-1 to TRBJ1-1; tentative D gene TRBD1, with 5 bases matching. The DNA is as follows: TGCGCCAGCAGCTTGGTGACCGGGCAGGGCTCTGAAGCTTTCTTT. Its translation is CASSLVTGQGSEAFF.